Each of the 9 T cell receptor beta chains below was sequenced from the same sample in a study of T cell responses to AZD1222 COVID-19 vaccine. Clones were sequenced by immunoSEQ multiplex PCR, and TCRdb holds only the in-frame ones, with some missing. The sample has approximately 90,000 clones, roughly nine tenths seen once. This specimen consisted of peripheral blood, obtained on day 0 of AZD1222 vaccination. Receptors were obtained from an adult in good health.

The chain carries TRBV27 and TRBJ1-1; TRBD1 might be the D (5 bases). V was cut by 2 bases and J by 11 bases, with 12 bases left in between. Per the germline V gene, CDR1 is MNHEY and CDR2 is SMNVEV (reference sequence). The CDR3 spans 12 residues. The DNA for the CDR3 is TGTGCCAGCAGTTTAATTCGGGGGGAGGCTTTCTTT. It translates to CASSLIRGEAFF.

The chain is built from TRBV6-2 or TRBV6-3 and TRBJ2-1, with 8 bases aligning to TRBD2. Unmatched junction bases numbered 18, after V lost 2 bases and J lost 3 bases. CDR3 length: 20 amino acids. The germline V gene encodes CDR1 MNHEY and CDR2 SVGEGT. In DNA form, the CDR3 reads TGTGCCAGCAGTTACCCCTTAGGTGGTGGGGGACTAGGCGGCTACAATGAGCAGTTCTTC. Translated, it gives CASSYPLGGGGLGGYNEQFF.

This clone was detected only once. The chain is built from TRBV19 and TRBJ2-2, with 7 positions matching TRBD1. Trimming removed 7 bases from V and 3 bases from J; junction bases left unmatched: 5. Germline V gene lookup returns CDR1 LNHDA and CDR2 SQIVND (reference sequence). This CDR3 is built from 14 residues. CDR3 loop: CASKGGTYTGELFF. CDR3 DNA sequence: TGTGCCAGTAAAGGGGGCACTTACACCGGGGAGCTGTTTTTT.

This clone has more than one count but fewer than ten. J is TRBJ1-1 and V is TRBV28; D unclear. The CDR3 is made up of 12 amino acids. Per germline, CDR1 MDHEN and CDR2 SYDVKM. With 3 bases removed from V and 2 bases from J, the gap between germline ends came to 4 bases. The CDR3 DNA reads TGTGCCAGCAGTTTTTTTAACACTGAAGCTTTCTTT. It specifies CASSFFNTEAFF.

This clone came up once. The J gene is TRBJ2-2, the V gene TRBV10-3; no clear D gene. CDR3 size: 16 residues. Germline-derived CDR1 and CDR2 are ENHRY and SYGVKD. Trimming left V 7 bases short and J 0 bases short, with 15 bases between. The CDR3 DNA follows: TGTGCCATCACGGGTCAATCTTCCGCGAACACCGGGGAGCTGTTTTTT. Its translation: CAITGQSSANTGELFF.

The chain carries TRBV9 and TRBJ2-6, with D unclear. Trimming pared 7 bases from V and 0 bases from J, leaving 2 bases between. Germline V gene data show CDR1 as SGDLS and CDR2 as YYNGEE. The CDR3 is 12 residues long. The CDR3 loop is CASSSGANVLTF. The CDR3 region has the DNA TGTGCCAGCTCCTCTGGGGCCAACGTCCTGACTTTC.

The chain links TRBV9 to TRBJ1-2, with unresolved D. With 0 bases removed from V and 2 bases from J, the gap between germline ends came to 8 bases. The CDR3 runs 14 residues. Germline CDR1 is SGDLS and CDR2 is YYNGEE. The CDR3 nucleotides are TGTGCCAGCAGCGTAGTCTACGGAAACTATGGCTACACCTTC. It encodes CASSVVYGNYGYTF.

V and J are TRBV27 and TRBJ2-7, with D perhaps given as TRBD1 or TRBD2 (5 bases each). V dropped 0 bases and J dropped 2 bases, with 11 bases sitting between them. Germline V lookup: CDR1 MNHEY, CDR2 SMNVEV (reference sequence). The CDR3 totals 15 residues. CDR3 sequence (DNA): TGTGCCAGCAGTTTATCGGGGACGCTTCCCTACGAGCAGTACTTC. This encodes CASSLSGTLPYEQYF.

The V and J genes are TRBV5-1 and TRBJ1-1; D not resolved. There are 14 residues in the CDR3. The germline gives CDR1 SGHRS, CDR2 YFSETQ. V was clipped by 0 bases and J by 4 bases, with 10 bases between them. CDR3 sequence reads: CASSLVDSGTEAFF. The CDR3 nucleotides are TGCGCCAGCAGCTTGGTCGATAGTGGCACTGAAGCTTTCTTT.